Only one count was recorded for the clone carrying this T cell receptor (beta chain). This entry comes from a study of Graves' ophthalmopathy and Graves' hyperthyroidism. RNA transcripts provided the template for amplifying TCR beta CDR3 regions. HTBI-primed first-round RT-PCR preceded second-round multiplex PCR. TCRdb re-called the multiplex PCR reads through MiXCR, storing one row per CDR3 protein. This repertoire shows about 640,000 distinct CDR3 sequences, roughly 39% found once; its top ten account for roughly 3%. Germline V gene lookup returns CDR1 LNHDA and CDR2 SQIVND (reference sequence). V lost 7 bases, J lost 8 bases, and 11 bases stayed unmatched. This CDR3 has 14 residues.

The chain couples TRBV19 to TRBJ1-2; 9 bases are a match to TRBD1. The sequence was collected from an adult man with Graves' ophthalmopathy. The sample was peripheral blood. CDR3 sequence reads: CASNRPGTGFGYTF. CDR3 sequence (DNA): TGTGCCAGTAACCGCCCGGGGACAGGGTTCGGCTACACCTTC.